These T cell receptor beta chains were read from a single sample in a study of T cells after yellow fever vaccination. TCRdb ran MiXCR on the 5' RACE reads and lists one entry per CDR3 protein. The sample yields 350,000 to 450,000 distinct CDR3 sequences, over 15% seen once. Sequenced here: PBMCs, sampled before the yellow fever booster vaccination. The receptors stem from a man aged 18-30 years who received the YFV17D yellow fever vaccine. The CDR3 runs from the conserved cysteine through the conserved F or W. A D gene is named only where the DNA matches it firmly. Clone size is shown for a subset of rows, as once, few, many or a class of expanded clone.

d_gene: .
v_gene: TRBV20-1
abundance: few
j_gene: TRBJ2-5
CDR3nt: TGCAGTGCTAGTACCCCCGGGGGCGGGGGTCAAGAGACCCAGTACTTC
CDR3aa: CSASTPGGGGQETQYF

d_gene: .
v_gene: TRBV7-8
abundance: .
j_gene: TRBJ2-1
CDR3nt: TGTGCCAGCAGCTTACTGGTCCTCTCCACGAGCTCCTACAATGAGCAGTTCTTC
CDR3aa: CASSLLVLSTSSYNEQFF

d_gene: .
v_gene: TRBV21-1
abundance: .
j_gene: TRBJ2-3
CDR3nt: TGTGCCAGCACCGCCCGGACAGGGGTTTCAGATACGCAGTATTTT
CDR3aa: CASTARTGVSDTQYF

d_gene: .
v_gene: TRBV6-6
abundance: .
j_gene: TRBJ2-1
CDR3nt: TGTGCCAGCAGGGGGGGCAGAAAAGGCCCCTACAATGAGCAGTTCTTC
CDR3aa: CASRGGRKGPYNEQFF

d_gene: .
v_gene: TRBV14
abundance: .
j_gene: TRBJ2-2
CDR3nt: TGTGCCAGCAGCCCACGCTCGCGGAACACCGGGGAGCTGTTTTTT
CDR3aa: CASSPRSRNTGELFF

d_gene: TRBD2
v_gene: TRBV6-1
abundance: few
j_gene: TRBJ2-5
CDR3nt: TGTGCCAGCAGTGAACGGACTAGCGGGGGCGCCGCGAAGACCCAGTACTTC
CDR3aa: CASSERTSGGAAKTQYF

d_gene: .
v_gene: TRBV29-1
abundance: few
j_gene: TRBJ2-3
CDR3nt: TGCAGCCACGCATCAGGGGCCACAGATACGCAGTATTTT
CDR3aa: CSHASGATDTQYF

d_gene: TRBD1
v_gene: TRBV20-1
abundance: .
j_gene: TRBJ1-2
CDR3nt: TGCAGTGCCCGCGATGTGAACAGGGGGCCCTACACCTTC
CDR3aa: CSARDVNRGPYTF

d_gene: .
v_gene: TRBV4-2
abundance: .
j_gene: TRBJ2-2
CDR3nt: TGTGCCAGCAGCCAAGATGCCCGGGGATACGTGAACACCGGGGAGCTGTTTTTT
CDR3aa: CASSQDARGYVNTGELFF

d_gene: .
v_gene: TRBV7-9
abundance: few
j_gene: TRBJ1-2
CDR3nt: TGTGCCAGCAGCGGATCAGGGGCGGGCTACACCTTC
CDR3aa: CASSGSGAGYTF

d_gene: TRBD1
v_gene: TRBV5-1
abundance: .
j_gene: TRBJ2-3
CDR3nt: TGCGCCAGCAGCTTGTGGGACAGAAACACAGATACGCAGTATTTT
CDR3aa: CASSLWDRNTDTQYF

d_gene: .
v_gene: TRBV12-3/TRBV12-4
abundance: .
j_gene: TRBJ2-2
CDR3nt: TGTGCCAGCAGTTCAGGGTTCGGGGCCGGGGAGCTGTTTTTT
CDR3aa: CASSSGFGAGELFF

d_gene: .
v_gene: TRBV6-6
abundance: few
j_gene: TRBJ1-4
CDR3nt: TGTGCCAGCAGTCCCTTTAGTGAAAAACTGTTTTTT
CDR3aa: CASSPFSEKLFF

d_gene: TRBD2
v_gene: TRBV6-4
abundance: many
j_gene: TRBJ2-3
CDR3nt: TGTGCCACTTCCAAGCGGGGGGGAACAGATACGCAGTATTTT
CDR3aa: CATSKRGGTDTQYF

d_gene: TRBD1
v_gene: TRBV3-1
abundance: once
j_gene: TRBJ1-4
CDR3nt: TGTGCCAGCAGCCCCCCCGGGACAGGGGGGGGTGAAAAACTGTTTTTT
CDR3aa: CASSPPGTGGGEKLFF

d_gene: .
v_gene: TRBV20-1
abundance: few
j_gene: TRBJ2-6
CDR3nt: TGCAGTGCTAGGAGGGTTTCGGGTGGGGCCAACGTCCTGACTTTC
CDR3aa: CSARRVSGGANVLTF

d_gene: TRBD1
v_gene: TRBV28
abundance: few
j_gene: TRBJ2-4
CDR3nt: TGTGCCAGCAGCCCCGGGGGGACAGGGATAAACATTCAGTACTTC
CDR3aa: CASSPGGTGINIQYF

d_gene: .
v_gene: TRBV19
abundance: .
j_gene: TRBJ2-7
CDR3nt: TGTGCCAGTAGTATGGAGATGTCGAGCGTCGGCTACGAGCAGTACTTC
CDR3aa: CASSMEMSSVGYEQYF

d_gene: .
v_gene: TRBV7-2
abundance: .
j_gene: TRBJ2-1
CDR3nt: TGTGCCAGCAGCCAGGCCATGGGGAATGAGCAGTTCTTC
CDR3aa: CASSQAMGNEQFF

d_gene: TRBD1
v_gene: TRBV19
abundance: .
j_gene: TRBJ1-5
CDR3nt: TGTGCCAGTAGCGGGACAGGGGGCCTTCAGCCCCAGCATTTT
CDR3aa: CASSGTGGLQPQHF

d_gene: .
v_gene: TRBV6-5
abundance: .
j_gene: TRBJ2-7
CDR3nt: TGTGCCAGCAGAGATGTCCGACGGGGGCCCTACGAGCAGTACTTC
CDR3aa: CASRDVRRGPYEQYF

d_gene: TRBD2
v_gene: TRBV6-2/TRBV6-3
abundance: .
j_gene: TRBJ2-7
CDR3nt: TGTGCCAGCAAATCGGCGGGGGAGGCCTACGAGCAGTACTTC
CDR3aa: CASKSAGEAYEQYF

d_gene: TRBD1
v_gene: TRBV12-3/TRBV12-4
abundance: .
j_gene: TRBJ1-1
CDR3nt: TGTGCCAGCTCTACGACAGGGTGGGCTTTCTTT
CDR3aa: CASSTTGWAFF

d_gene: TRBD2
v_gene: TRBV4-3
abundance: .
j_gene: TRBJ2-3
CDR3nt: TGCGCCAGCAGCCAAGAGCCTAGCGGGGGTACAGATACGCAGTATTTT
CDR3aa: CASSQEPSGGTDTQYF

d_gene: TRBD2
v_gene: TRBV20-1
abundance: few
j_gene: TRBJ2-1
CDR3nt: TGCAGTGCTCCGGGGACTAGCGGGGGGAACTACAATGAGCAGTTCTTC
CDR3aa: CSAPGTSGGNYNEQFF

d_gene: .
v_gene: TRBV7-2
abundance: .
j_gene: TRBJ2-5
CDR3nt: TGTGCCAGCAGCTTAGCCGGGGCGGGCGGGGAGACCCAGTACTTC
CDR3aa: CASSLAGAGGETQYF

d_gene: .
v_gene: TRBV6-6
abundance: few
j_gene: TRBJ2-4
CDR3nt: TGTGCCAGCAGTTACTGGTGGGGCGAGGCCAAAAACATTCAGTACTTC
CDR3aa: CASSYWWGEAKNIQYF

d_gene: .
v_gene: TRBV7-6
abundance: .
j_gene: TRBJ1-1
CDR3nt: TGTGCCAGCAGCCGCGACGAGAACACTGAAGCTTTCTTT
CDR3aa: CASSRDENTEAFF

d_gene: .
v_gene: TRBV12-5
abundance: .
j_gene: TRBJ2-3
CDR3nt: TGTGCTAGTGGTTTACAAGATACGCAGTATTTT
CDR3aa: CASGLQDTQYF

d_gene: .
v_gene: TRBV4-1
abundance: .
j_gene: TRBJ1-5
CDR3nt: TGCGCCAGCAGCCAAGATGTAGCTAGCAATCAGCCCCAGCATTTT
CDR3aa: CASSQDVASNQPQHF

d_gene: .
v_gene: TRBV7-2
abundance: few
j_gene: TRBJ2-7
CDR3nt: TGTGCCAGCAGCTTATCGGCGGCGATGGCCTACGAGCAGTACTTC
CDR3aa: CASSLSAAMAYEQYF

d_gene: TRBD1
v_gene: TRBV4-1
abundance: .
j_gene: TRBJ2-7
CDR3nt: TGCGCCAGCAGCCCGGGACAGGGTTGGGAGCAGTACTTC
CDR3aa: CASSPGQGWEQYF

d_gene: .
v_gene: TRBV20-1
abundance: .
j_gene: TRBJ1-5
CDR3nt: TGCAGTGCCCCCAGTACAGTGGGCAATCAGCCCCAGCATTTT
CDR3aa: CSAPSTVGNQPQHF

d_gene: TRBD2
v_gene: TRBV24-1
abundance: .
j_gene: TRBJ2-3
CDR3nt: TGTGCCACCAGTGATACCGGGACTAGTGGGGGAGATACGCAGTATTTT
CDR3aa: CATSDTGTSGGDTQYF

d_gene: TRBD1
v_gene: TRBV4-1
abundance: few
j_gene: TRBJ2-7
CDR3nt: TGCGCCAGCAGCCGAGGGACAGGGACCTACGAGCAGTACTTC
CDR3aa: CASSRGTGTYEQYF

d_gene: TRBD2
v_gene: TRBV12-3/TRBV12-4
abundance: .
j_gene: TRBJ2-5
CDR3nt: TGTGCCAGCACCCTCGGGGCTAGCGGGGGTTCTCCGTACTTC
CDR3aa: CASTLGASGGSPYF

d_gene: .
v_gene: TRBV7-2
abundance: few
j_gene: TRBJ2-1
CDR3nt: TGTGCCAGCAGCCCTACCGGGGCCTCCTACAATGAGCAGTTCTTC
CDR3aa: CASSPTGASYNEQFF

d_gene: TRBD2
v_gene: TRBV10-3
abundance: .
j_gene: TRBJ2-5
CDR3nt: TGTGCCATCAGGCAGGGAGGGTGGGAGACCCAGTACTTC
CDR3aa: CAIRQGGWETQYF

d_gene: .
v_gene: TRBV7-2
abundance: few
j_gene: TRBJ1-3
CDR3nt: TGTGCCAGCAGCTTTGAACAGGGCCCTGGAAACACCATATATTTT
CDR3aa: CASSFEQGPGNTIYF

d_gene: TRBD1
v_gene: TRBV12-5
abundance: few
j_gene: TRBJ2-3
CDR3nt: TGTGCTAGTGCGCCGACAGGGGATGAGACAGATACGCAGTATTTT
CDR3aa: CASAPTGDETDTQYF

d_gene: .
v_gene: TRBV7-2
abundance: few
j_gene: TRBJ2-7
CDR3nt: TGTGCCAGCAGCCAGGAGGGGGGCCGCCTCTCCTACGAGCAGTACTTC
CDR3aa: CASSQEGGRLSYEQYF

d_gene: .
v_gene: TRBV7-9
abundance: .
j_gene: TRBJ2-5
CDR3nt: TGTGCCAGCAGCCAAAGGGGGGCCCAGTACTTC
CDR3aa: CASSQRGAQYF

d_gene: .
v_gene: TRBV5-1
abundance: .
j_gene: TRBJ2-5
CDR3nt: TGCGCCAGCAGCTTGGGGGGTGAGGAATGGGAGACCCAGTACTTC
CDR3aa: CASSLGGEEWETQYF

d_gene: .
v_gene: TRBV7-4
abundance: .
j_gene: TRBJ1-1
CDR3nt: TGTGCCAGCAGATCGGGGACACCTAACACTGAAGCTTTCTTT
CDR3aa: CASRSGTPNTEAFF

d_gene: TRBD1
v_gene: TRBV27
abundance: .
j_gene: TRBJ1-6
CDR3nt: TGTGCCAGCAGGATCCCGACAGGGGGCTCCTATAATTCACCCCTCCACTTT
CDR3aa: CASRIPTGGSYNSPLHF

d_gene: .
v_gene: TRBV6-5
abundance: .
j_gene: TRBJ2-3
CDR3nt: TGTGCCAGCACGGGACCAGGGACAGATACGCAGTATTTT
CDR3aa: CASTGPGTDTQYF

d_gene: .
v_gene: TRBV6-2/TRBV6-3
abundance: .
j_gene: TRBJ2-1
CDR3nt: TGTGCCAGCACGAGGTGGGGTTTCCGATACAATGAGCAGTTCTTC
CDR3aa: CASTRWGFRYNEQFF

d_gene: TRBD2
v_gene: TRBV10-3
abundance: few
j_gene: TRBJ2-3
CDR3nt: TGTGCCATCAGTGAGTCGGGGACTAGCGGGGACACAGATACGCAGTATTTT
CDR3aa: CAISESGTSGDTDTQYF

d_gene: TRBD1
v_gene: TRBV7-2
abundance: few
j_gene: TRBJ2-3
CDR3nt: TGTGCCAGCAGCTTAGCCAGGGGGCATGCAGATACGCAGTATTTT
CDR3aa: CASSLARGHADTQYF

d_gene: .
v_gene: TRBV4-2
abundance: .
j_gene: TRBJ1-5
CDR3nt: TGTGCCAGCAGCCAAGACGGGGGGCGGTCCAATCAGCCCCAGCATTTT
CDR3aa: CASSQDGGRSNQPQHF

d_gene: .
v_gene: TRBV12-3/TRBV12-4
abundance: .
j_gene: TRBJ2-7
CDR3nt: TGTGCCAGCAGGATTTCGGGACACTACGAGCAGTACTTC
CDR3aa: CASRISGHYEQYF

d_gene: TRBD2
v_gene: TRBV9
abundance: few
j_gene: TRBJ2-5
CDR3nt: TGTGCCAGCAGCGTAGGACTAGCATGGGAGACCCAGTACTTC
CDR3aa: CASSVGLAWETQYF

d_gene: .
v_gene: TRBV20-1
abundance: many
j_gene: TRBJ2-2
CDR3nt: TGCAGTGCTACGAATCCTCGCGGCCGCACCGGGGAGCTGTTTTTT
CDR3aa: CSATNPRGRTGELFF

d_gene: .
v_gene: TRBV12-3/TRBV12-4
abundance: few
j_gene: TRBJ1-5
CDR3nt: TGTGCCAGCAGTTTGGGCAGGGCGGGCAATCAGCCCCAGCATTTT
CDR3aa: CASSLGRAGNQPQHF